The present entry profiles one TCR beta chain with its context. Germline CDR1 and CDR2: SQVTM and ANQGSEA. V lost 8 bases, J lost 6 bases, and 15 bases lay in between. The CDR3 covers 12 residues. Using immunoSEQ multiplex PCR, the repertoire was profiled, and TCRdb retains in-frame clones only, with some absent. In the table there are hundreds of thousands of clones, under 90% of which are singletons. This sample is part of a study of blood T cell repertoires in COVID-19. As for the study in general: From the United States, Italy and Spain came samples of acute and convalescent COVID-19. The cDNA or gDNA used as material had been derived from T cells, B-cell-depleted T cells, or PBMCs.

Sequences were obtained from PBMCs or T cells enriched from blood (not recorded which). The rearrangement uses TRBV29-1 and TRBJ2-3, with D tentatively TRBD1 (6 bases). This receptor was obtained from a man aged 30-40 years with acute COVID-19. CDR3 in amino acids: CSLQGERDTQYF. CDR3 nucleotide sequence: TGCAGCCTACAGGGCGAGAGGGATACGCAGTATTTT.